The 9 T cell receptor beta chains in this list originate from one sample, sequenced in a study of PD-1 blockade in classical Hodgkin lymphoma. As to time point: newly diagnosed, previously untreated cHL patient sample. Out of thawed PBMCs, magnetic negative selection purified CD4+ T cells. Clones were sequenced by immunoSEQ multiplex PCR, and TCRdb holds only the in-frame ones, with some missing. The sample holds 20,000 to 25,000 clones, approximately 89% seen once. The sample taken for sequencing was CD4+ T cells from blood. Receptor source: a human donor with classical Hodgkin lymphoma.

The rearrangement links TRBV11-2 to TRBJ2-7; perhaps TRBD1 as D (5 bases). The CDR3 consists of 15 residues. V lost 5 bases, J lost 4 bases, and 18 bases lay in between. Germline CDR1 and CDR2: SGHAT and FQNNGV. Here the CDR3 reads CASSPNIGHQYEQYF. The CDR3 bases are TGTGCCAGCAGCCCTAACATAGGACATCAATACGAGCAGTACTTC.

The chain combines TRBV6-4 with TRBJ2-1; tentatively, D is TRBD1 (5 bases). The CDR3 extends over 15 amino acids. The V end lost 2 bases, the J end lost 5 bases, and 13 bases lay between the germline ends. Germline assignment: CDR1 MRHNA and CDR2 SNTAGT. Here the CDR3 reads CASSDPRVRNNEQFF. The CDR3 nucleotides read TGTGCCAGCAGTGACCCCAGGGTAAGAAACAATGAGCAGTTCTTC.

The chain couples TRBV10-2 to TRBJ2-3; D not certain. The ends were cut back, 8 bases at V and 6 bases at J, with 21 bases in the middle. The germline gives CDR1 WSHSY, CDR2 SAAADI. The CDR3 extends over 15 amino acids. Here the CDR3 reads CASCPLMPGSDTQYF. For the CDR3, the DNA is TGCGCCAGCTGTCCCCTTATGCCAGGTTCCGATACGCAGTATTTT.

The genes are TRBV7-2 and TRBJ2-1; the match to TRBD2 covers 8 bases. J gave up 6 bases and V 1 base, and 5 bases lay outside the gene matches. The CDR3 covers 15 residues. Germline-derived CDR1 and CDR2 are SGHTA and FQGNSA. This CDR3 reads CASSLVGLASNEQFF. CDR3 bases: TGTGCCAGCAGCTTAGTCGGACTAGCTAGCAATGAGCAGTTCTTC.

The rearrangement links TRBV7-9 to TRBJ1-1, with 10 bases fitting TRBD1. The CDR3 covers 17 residues. Losses at the gene ends were 2 bases for V and 0 bases for J; bases not matched to a gene: 6. The germline CDR1 and CDR2 sequences are SEHNR and FQNEAQ (reference sequence). For the CDR3, the DNA is TGTGCCAGCAGCTTACGAAGACAGGGGGCCATGAACACTGAAGCTTTCTTT. This codes for CASSLRRQGAMNTEAFF.

The V call is TRBV19, the J call TRBJ2-7; TRBD2 matches at 10 bases. Germline V gives CDR1 LNHDA, CDR2 SQIVND (reference sequence). Germline trimming cut 5 bases from V and 7 bases from J; bases unmatched to any gene: 11. This CDR3 is built from 15 residues. The CDR3 sequence is CASSFRLAGVDEQYF. The CDR3 DNA follows: TGTGCCAGTAGTTTCCGTCTAGCGGGAGTGGATGAGCAGTACTTC.

The chain employs TRBV6-5 and TRBJ2-2; D remains ambiguous. The V gene lost 2 bases and the J gene lost 4 bases, with 11 bases spanning the gap. Germline V CDR1 and CDR2: MNHEY, SVGAGI. The CDR3 is 15 amino acids. CDR3 region: CASSYRTASTGELFF. The CDR3 nucleotides read TGTGCCAGCAGTTACAGGACCGCGAGCACCGGGGAGCTGTTTTTT.

The V gene is TRBV27, the J gene TRBJ1-2; 9 bases match TRBD1. The CDR3 totals 15 residues. Unmatched junction bases numbered 10, after V lost 3 bases and J lost 8 bases. The germline V gene has CDR1 MNHEY and CDR2 SMNVEV (reference sequence). This chain's CDR3 is CASSLLGTGRWGYTF. The CDR3 DNA follows: TGTGCCAGCAGTTTGCTAGGGACAGGGAGATGGGGCTACACCTTC.

This chain links TRBV19 with TRBJ1-1, with D possibly TRBD1 on 5 matching bases. Deletions cut 2 bases from V and 0 bases from J, with 16 bases between. This CDR3 comprises 17 residues. Germline lookup yields CDR1 LNHDA and CDR2 SQIVND (reference sequence). For the CDR3, the DNA is TGTGCCAGTAGTATAATCGGAAAGGGACTGCTGAACACTGAAGCTTTCTTT. This gives the protein CASSIIGKGLLNTEAFF.